Sequencing of this TCR beta chain was carried out in a study of molecular identifiers for immune sequencing clone quantification. Whole-study context: Four of five RNA aliquots from approximately 20,000 or 100,000 naive CD8 T cells were sequenced.

The germline V gene encodes CDR1 MDHEN and CDR2 SYDVKM. This CDR3 has 14 residues. V was clipped by 5 bases and J by 4 bases, with 14 bases between them. As previously described, bulk TCR libraries were made using listed TCR primers. Each CDR3 protein gets one entry after TCRdb re-called the PCR reads with MiXCR. Here the sample spans 90,000 or so distinct CDR3 sequences, 21% being singletons. Naive CD8 T cells were sorted as CD8+CD4-CCR7+CD45RA+. This clonotype has ten or more counts. This TCR came from a human donor in good health. Some libraries in this study had Jurkat cell RNA spiked in. Sequenced material: naive CD8+ T cells from blood, with Jurkat cell RNA spiked in. Subset reported: FACS-sorted CD8+CD4-CCR7+CD45RA+ naive T cells. The gene calls are TRBV28 and TRBJ2-5, with D possibly TRBD2 on 5 matching bases. Here the CDR3 reads CASSLRGYGETQYF. CDR3 nucleotide sequence: TGTGCCAGCAGTCTCCGGGGTTACGGAGAGACCCAGTACTTC.